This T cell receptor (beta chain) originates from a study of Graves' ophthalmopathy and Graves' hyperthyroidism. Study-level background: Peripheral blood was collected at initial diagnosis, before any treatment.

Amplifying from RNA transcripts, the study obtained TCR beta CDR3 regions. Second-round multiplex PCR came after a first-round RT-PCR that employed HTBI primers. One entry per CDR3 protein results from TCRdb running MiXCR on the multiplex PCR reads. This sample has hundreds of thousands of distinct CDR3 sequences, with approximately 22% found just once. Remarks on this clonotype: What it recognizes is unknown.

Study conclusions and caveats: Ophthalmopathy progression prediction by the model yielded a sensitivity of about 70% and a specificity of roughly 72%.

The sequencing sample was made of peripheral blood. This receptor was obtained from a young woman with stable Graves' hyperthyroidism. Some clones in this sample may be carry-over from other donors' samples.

The DNA for the CDR3 is TGTGCCAGCAGTCGCTACGTGTGGGGGGAGACCCAGTACTTC. It specifies CASSRYVWGETQYF. The chain carries TRBV28 and TRBJ2-5, with D perhaps matching TRBD1 or TRBD2 (5 bases each). The CDR3 loop spans 14 amino acids. Looked up from germline, CDR1 is MDHEN and CDR2 is SYDVKM. V was trimmed by 5 bases and J by 5 bases, leaving 15 bases between them. The whole variable domain, remainder taken from reference TRBV28 and TRBJ2-5, is DVKVTQSSRYLVKRTGEKVFLECVQDMDHENMFWYRQDPGLGLRLIYFSYDVKMKEKGDIPEGYSVSREKKERFSLILESASTNQTSMYLCASSRYVWGETQYFGPGTRLLVL.